These 5 T cell receptor beta chains were sequenced from one sample in a study of T cells in Graves' hyperthyroidism and ophthalmopathy. The source material, RNA transcripts, was used to amplify TCR beta CDR3 regions. In the first-round RT-PCR of the TCR CDR3, the HTBI primer set was used. TCRdb itself ran the multiplex PCR reads through MiXCR, one entry per CDR3 protein. The sample consists of a few hundred thousand distinct CDR3 sequences, 15% to 17% of them appearing once. Material for sequencing was blood. Receptors originate from a woman younger than 45 with Graves' hyperthyroidism.

This clonotype was recorded at least ten times. This rearrangement joins TRBV20-1 to TRBJ2-5; TRBD2 matches at 10 bases. Germline V gene lookup returns CDR1 DFQATT and CDR2 SNEGSKA (reference sequence). V lost 6 bases and J lost 1; bases outside the gene matches: 5. CDR3 length: 14 residues. The CDR3 loop is CSALTSGPQETQYF. In nucleotides, the CDR3 is TGCAGTGCGCTGACTAGCGGGCCCCAAGAGACCCAGTACTTC.

This clonotype has ten or more counts. This rearrangement joins TRBV29-1 to TRBJ2-1; 11 positions agree with TRBD2. The germline V gene encodes CDR1 SQVTM and CDR2 ANQGSEA. CDR3 length: 17 amino acids. J lost 0 bases, V lost 6 bases, and 10 bases had no gene match. DNA for the CDR3: TGCAGCGTATGGGGAGTAGCGGGAGGGAGCTCCTACAATGAGCAGTTCTTC. This codes for CSVWGVAGGSSYNEQFF.

CDR3 amino acids: CASNPTGYYGYTF. The DNA for the CDR3 is TGTGCCAGCAACCCGACAGGGTACTATGGCTACACCTTC. The genes are TRBV6-1 and TRBJ1-2, with 7 bases that match TRBD1. Losses at the gene ends were 7 bases for V and 3 bases for J; bases not matched to a gene: 5. Germline V lookup: CDR1 MNHNS, CDR2 SASEGT. This CDR3 spans 13 amino acids.

As regards this clonotype: This could be a read error, since a much larger clone is one nucleotide away. This sequence joins TRBV2 and TRBJ2-4, with D uncertain. There are 12 residues in the CDR3. Germline V lookup: CDR1 SNHLY, CDR2 FYNNEI. CDR3 nucleotides: TGTGCCGGCAGAAAAGATGAAAACATTCAGTACTTC. It yields the protein CAGRKDENIQYF.

The V gene is TRBV29-1, the J gene TRBJ1-1, with D uncertain. Germline assignment: CDR1 SQVTM and CDR2 ANQGSEA. CDR3 size: 13 residues. Trimming pared 4 bases from V and 2 bases from J, leaving 11 bases between. CDR3 residues: CSVVEVLNTEAFF. The CDR3 coding sequence is TGCAGCGTTGTCGAGGTGCTAAACACTGAAGCTTTCTTT.